The following is a T cell receptor beta chain sequence with its context. This sample was included in a study of T cell changes during pregnancy in multiple sclerosis. CDR1 and CDR2 from the germline V gene are MDHEN and SYDVKM. This CDR3 spans 16 amino acids. The trim removed 6 bases at V and 8 bases at J, leaving 16 bases unmatched. Profiling relied on immunoSEQ multiplex PCR, and the TCRdb table lists in-frame clones only, not all of them. The profile covers some 30,000 clones, with 89% appearing a single time and around 6.8% taken by the ten largest. The TCR was taken from a female donor with multiple sclerosis, enrolled in a pregnancy study. The material was CD8+ T cells from peripheral blood mononuclear cells, obtained after pregnancy. The chain carries TRBV28 and TRBJ2-7, with 10 nucleotides matching TRBD2. CDR3 in DNA: TGTGCCAGCAGCCAAAAGCTCCAGCGGGAGGGCTTTAAGCAGTACTTC. As protein: CASSQKLQREGFKQYF.